These 30 T cell receptor beta chains originate from one sample sequenced in a study of T cells in Graves' hyperthyroidism and ophthalmopathy. Amplification targeted TCR beta CDR3 regions from RNA transcripts. The HTBI primer set drove a first-round RT-PCR of the TCR CDR3. MiXCR, applied by TCRdb to the multiplex PCR reads, yields one record per CDR3 protein. This sample has about 700,000 distinct CDR3 sequences, with nearly 45% found just once. Sequencing was performed on peripheral blood or thyroid tissue (not recorded which). Receptor source: an adult man with Graves' disease, either hyperthyroidism or ophthalmopathy (not recorded which).

V usage is TRBV29-1 and J usage is TRBJ2-2; TRBD1 matches 7 bases. J gave up 6 bases and V 2 bases, and 0 bases lay outside the gene matches. The V gene's germline CDR1 is SQVTM and CDR2 ANQGSEA. CDR3 length: 12 residues. CDR3 nucleotides: TGCAGCGTTGAACAGGGGGCCGGGGAGCTGTTTTTT. Translated: CSVEQGAGELFF.

In its sample, this clonotype was seen a few times. One junction end disagrees with the germline gene, perhaps due to a read error. The chain is built from TRBV7-9 and TRBJ2-5; D ambiguous. The CDR3 sequence is 15 residues long. The germline V gene has CDR1 SEHNR and CDR2 FQNEAQ (reference sequence). The CDR3 is CASSQDGRKQETQYF. In nucleotides, the CDR3 is TGCGCCAGCAGCCAAGACGGACGGAAACAAGAGACCCAGTACTTC.

This chain uses TRBV29-1 with TRBJ2-7, with 9 bases aligning to TRBD1. Per the germline V gene, CDR1 is SQVTM and CDR2 is ANQGSEA. The ends lost 5 bases at V and 2 bases at J; junction bases unmatched: 7. The CDR3 length is 14 residues. CDR3 sequence reads: CSVIGQGIPYEQYF. For the CDR3, the DNA is TGCAGCGTTATAGGACAGGGGATCCCCTACGAGCAGTACTTC.

The chain combines TRBV5-4 with TRBJ1-2; D remains unclear. Germline V gene lookup returns CDR1 SGHNT and CDR2 YYREEE (reference sequence). CDR3 length equals 14 residues. V lost 5 bases and J 2 bases, leaving 13 bases between the germline ends. The chain's CDR3 is CASSSSEGNYGYTF. The CDR3 DNA reads as TGTGCCAGCAGTTCTTCCGAGGGAAACTATGGCTACACCTTC.

This clonotype occurred many times. The chain uses TRBV19 and TRBJ1-3; the D is unclear. The CDR3 spans 15 residues. CDR1 LNHDA and CDR2 SQIVND come from the germline V gene (reference sequence). V gave up 6 bases and J gave up 0 bases, with 12 bases separating them. CDR3 in DNA: TGTGCCAGTAGACCGGACGCGAGCTCTGGAAACACCATATATTTT. This sequence encodes CASRPDASSGNTIYF. Full variable domain (rest looked up from reference TRBV19 and TRBJ1-3): DGGITQSPKYLFRKEGQNVTLSCEQNLNHDAMYWYRQDPGQGLRLIYYSQIVNDFQKGDIAEGYSVSREKKESFPLTVTSAQKNPTAFYLCASRPDASSGNTIYFGEGSWLTVV.

The V gene is TRBV29-1, the J gene TRBJ1-2; D perhaps matches TRBD1 (5 bases). CDR1 SQVTM and CDR2 ANQGSEA come from the germline V gene. This CDR3 spans 12 amino acids. V was trimmed by 8 bases and J by 4 bases, leaving 14 bases between them. The CDR3 DNA sequence: TGCAGCCCTCCTGACAGAGTCTATGGCTACACCTTC. Its protein product is CSPPDRVYGYTF.

The chain combines TRBV2 with TRBJ1-6, with 10 bases lining up with TRBD1. This CDR3 is built from 15 residues. V lost 3 bases, J lost 10 bases, and 6 bases stayed unmatched. Per germline, CDR1 SNHLY and CDR2 FYNNEI. The CDR3: CASSESRTGGSPLHF. The CDR3 DNA sequence: TGTGCCAGCAGTGAGTCGCGGACAGGGGGATCACCCCTCCACTTT.

This clonotype was observed a handful of times. The chain has TRBV7-9 and TRBJ1-1; D may be TRBD1 (5 bases). CDR1 is SEHNR and CDR2 is FQNEAQ in the germline V gene (reference sequence). The CDR3 runs to 14 residues. V lost 4 bases, J lost 11 bases, and 20 bases lay in between. CDR3 sequence (DNA): TGTGCCAGCAGCTCTACCCCGTACGGGGGTGAGGCTTTCTTT. This codes for CASSSTPYGGEAFF.

This clonotype showed up just a few times. J is TRBJ2-7 and V is TRBV7-9; 11 bases line up with TRBD2. Germline CDR1 is SEHNR and CDR2 is FQNEAQ (reference sequence). The V segment lost 2 bases and the J segment 3 bases; nucleotides outside the gene matches: 6. The CDR3 consists of 16 residues. CDR3 region: CASSLTSGLAGYEQYF. CDR3 coding DNA: TGTGCCAGCAGCTTAACTTCAGGACTAGCGGGCTACGAGCAGTACTTC.

This clonotype has a handful of counts. The CDR3 coding sequence is TGTGCCAGCAGTGAAGGGGGACAGGGGGCTTGGCAGCCCCAGCATTTT. Translating it yields CASSEGGQGAWQPQHF. This chain joins TRBV2 and TRBJ1-5; 12 bases map to TRBD1. The CDR3 is 16 amino acids. The trim removed 1 base at V and 7 bases at J, leaving 5 bases unmatched. Germline CDR1 is SNHLY and CDR2 is FYNNEI.

V usage is TRBV11-1 and J usage is TRBJ1-2; D is undetermined. The ends were cut back, 4 bases at V and 3 bases at J, with 15 bases in the middle. CDR1 SGHAT and CDR2 FQDESV come from the germline V gene (reference sequence). This CDR3 spans 15 amino acids. The CDR3 sequence is CASSSEEQSDYGYTF. DNA of the CDR3: TGTGCCAGCAGCTCGGAAGAACAGAGCGACTATGGCTACACCTTC.

This clonotype has a handful of counts. The CDR3 DNA reads as TGTGCCAGCAGCCCGGGGAAGAACACTGAAGCTTTCTTT. Residues: CASSPGKNTEAFF. The chain employs TRBV7-6 and TRBJ1-1; D is undetermined. The CDR3 has 13 residues. CDR1 is SGHVS, CDR2 FNYEAQ, per germline. V was trimmed by 5 bases and J by 1 base, leaving 8 bases between them.

This sequence joins TRBV10-3 and TRBJ2-5; 14 bases match TRBD2. V was pared by 11 bases and J by 3 bases, with 14 bases of the junction left unmatched. CDR1 is ENHRY and CDR2 is SYGVKD in the germline V gene. The CDR3 runs 17 residues. The CDR3: CAVLRDGTSGGKETQYF. Here the CDR3 DNA reads TGTGCCGTGCTCCGGGACGGGACTAGCGGGGGCAAAGAGACCCAGTACTTC.

Notes on this clonotype: The final CDR3 position lacks the conserved phenylalanine or tryptophan, pointing to a likely read error. This chain links TRBV5-1 with TRBJ2-7, with 7 bases aligning to TRBD1. The CDR3 is 16 amino acids. Germline CDR1 is SGHRS and CDR2 is YFSETQ. V trimming: 6 bases; J trimming: 2 bases; junction bases outside the gene matches: 14. The CDR3 sequence: CASTRDTTGLTYEQYL. The CDR3 DNA sequence: TGCGCCAGCACACGGGATACGACAGGGCTCACCTACGAGCAGTACCTC.

V and J are TRBV7-9 and TRBJ1-4; D call uncertain. Germline V CDR1 and CDR2: SEHNR, FQNEAQ (reference sequence). This CDR3 spans 15 amino acids. V was shortened by 1 base and J by 4 bases, with 10 bases between the two germline ends. In DNA form, the CDR3 reads TGTGCCAGCAGCTTAGTTTCCGGCTTTAATGAAAAACTGTTTTTT. Residues: CASSLVSGFNEKLFF.

This clonotype was counted only a few times. The V call is TRBV20-1, the J call TRBJ1-3; unclear D gene. In germline, CDR1 is DFQATT, CDR2 SNEGSKA (reference sequence). The V end was cut by 6 bases, the J end by 4 bases, with 13 bases between. There are 13 residues in the CDR3. The CDR3 reads CSATVLPGNTIYF. The CDR3 bases are TGCAGTGCCACGGTACTACCCGGAAACACCATATATTTT.

J is TRBJ1-6 and V is TRBV20-1; 8 bases align to TRBD1. Germline assignment: CDR1 DFQATT and CDR2 SNEGSKA (reference sequence). This CDR3 has 13 amino acids. With 4 bases clipped from V and 10 bases from J, the junction kept 6 bases outside the gene matches. The CDR3 protein is CSATDRVTSPLHF. As DNA, the CDR3 is TGCAGTGCTACGGACAGGGTCACCTCACCCCTCCACTTT.

This sequence joins TRBV15 and TRBJ1-6; 10 bases are shared with TRBD1. Germline lookup yields CDR1 LNHNV and CDR2 YYDKDF (reference sequence). The length of the CDR3 is 15 residues. Unmatched junction bases numbered 4, after V lost 3 bases and J lost 8 bases. In DNA form, the CDR3 reads TGTGCCACCAGCAGCACCGGGACAGGGGATTCACCCCTCCACTTT. It is translated as CATSSTGTGDSPLHF.

The table lists this clonotype with a count of one. This chain connects TRBV20-1 to TRBJ2-5, with a weak D call TRBD2 (7 bases). Trimming pared 5 bases from V and 5 bases from J, leaving 18 bases between. Germline values: CDR1 DFQATT, CDR2 SNEGSKA (reference sequence). This CDR3 region has 14 residues. The CDR3 DNA sequence: TGCAGTGCTTTTCGGGGGGCTAGCGCGGAGACCCAGTACTTC. This translates into CSAFRGASAETQYF.

V is TRBV25-1 and J is TRBJ1-2; D is uncertain. CDR1 is MGHDK and CDR2 is SYGVNS in the germline V gene. CDR3 length: 15 amino acids. Trimming left V 8 bases short and J 0 bases short, with 16 bases between. CDR3 DNA sequence: TGTGCCAGCGTTGTTGTGCAGCATACTAACTATGGCTACACCTTC. Translated: CASVVVQHTNYGYTF.

The J gene is TRBJ1-1, the V gene TRBV11-3; D remains unclear. This CDR3 comprises 10 residues. CDR1 and CDR2 from the germline V gene are SGHNT and YENEEA. CDR3 DNA: TGTGCTAGAAAGAACACTGAAGCTTTCTTT. Translated: CARKNTEAFF.

The chain has TRBV7-6 and TRBJ1-1; a weak D match, TRBD1 (5 bases). In germline, CDR1 is SGHVS, CDR2 FNYEAQ. This CDR3 has 16 amino acids. The V and J ends lost 5 bases and 10 bases respectively, with 26 bases between them. CDR3 in DNA: TGTGCCAGCAGCCCAGACCTGCAGGGATTAGGCGTGAGAGCTTTCTTT. Its protein is CASSPDLQGLGVRAFF.

This clonotype was observed a handful of times. This sequence joins TRBV7-9 and TRBJ1-1, with D possibly TRBD1 on 6 matching bases. CDR3 length: 15 amino acids. V lost 5 bases and J lost 3, with 16 bases in between. Germline V gives CDR1 SEHNR, CDR2 FQNEAQ (reference sequence). CDR3 region: CASSGRQEVHTEAFF. For the CDR3, the DNA is TGTGCCAGCAGCGGCCGACAGGAGGTACACACTGAAGCTTTCTTT.

The genes are TRBV2 and TRBJ2-7; 7 positions agree with TRBD2. Germline-derived CDR1 and CDR2 are SNHLY and FYNNEI. Trimming took 7 bases from V and 3 from J; bases not matched to a gene: 9. The CDR3 is made up of 14 amino acids. The CDR3 region is CASTPFGGIYEQYF. CDR3 DNA sequence: TGTGCCAGCACACCGTTCGGGGGGATCTACGAGCAGTACTTC.

This chain uses TRBV20-1 with TRBJ1-2; unclear D gene. Looked up from germline, CDR1 is DFQATT and CDR2 is SNEGSKA (reference sequence). The CDR3 is 11 residues long. The V end lost 3 bases, the J end lost 5 bases, and 7 bases lay between the germline ends. The CDR3 nucleotides read TGCAGTGCTAGCCAAGCTTATGGCTACACCTTC. Translated: CSASQAYGYTF.

In the case of this clonotype: No conserved phenylalanine or tryptophan ends this CDR3, so it is likely a read error. It is unclear where the CDR3 begins or ends on the DNA, so no DNA is shown, and the CDR3 is as TCRdb lists it. The genes are TRBV29-1 and TRBJ1-6. Germline loops: CDR1 SQVTM, CDR2 ANQGSEA. The CDR3 is made up of 9 amino acids, end residues included. The CDR3 loop is CSVEDPQNS.

This clonotype occurred once. A much larger clone sits a single nucleotide away, making a read error possible. This rearrangement joins TRBV7-7 to TRBJ2-5; D is undetermined. The CDR3 consists of 13 residues. Germline V gives CDR1 SSHAT, CDR2 FNYEAQ (reference sequence). This chain's CDR3 is CASSLPMRETQYF. As DNA, the CDR3 is TGTGCTAGCAGCTTACCGATGAGGGAGACCCAGTACTTC.

Concerning this clonotype itself: A much larger clone sits a single nucleotide away, making a read error possible. The chain couples TRBV12-3 or TRBV12-4 to TRBJ1-2, with TRBD1 identical over 10 bases. This CDR3 is 15 amino acids long. The CDR3 DNA is TGTGCCATCAGTGAGGGACAGGGGTTTAGGTATGGCTACACCTTC. Its protein is CAISEGQGFRYGYTF.

This clonotype was picked up many times. This chain connects TRBV7-2 to TRBJ1-4; D is perhaps TRBD1 (5 bases). Germline V gives CDR1 SGHTA, CDR2 FQGNSA. With 6 bases removed from V and 0 bases from J, the gap between germline ends came to 8 bases. The length of the CDR3 is 14 residues. The CDR3 loop reads CASRDTATNEKLFF. The CDR3 DNA is TGTGCCAGCAGGGACACAGCAACTAATGAAAAACTGTTTTTT.

The V and J genes are TRBV29-1 and TRBJ1-4, with TRBD1 as a possible D gene (5 bases). The CDR3 covers 13 residues. V gave up 7 bases and J gave up 7 bases, with 16 bases separating them. Germline V gene sequence: CDR1 SQVTM, CDR2 ANQGSEA. CDR3 amino acids: CSDPTATTEKLFF. The CDR3, as DNA: TGCAGCGACCCGACAGCAACAACTGAAAAACTGTTTTTT.